A single sample gave rise to the 29 T cell receptor beta chains below, sequenced in a study of cytomegalovirus exposure and HLA in healthy donors. Researchers ran the PCR with 60 Vbeta and 13 Jbeta primers. The protocol was immunoSEQ multiplex PCR, while the TCRdb copy is restricted to in-frame clones and leaves out a portion. The data hold tens of thousands of clones, with more than 60% observed a single time. The sample taken for sequencing was PBMCs. The source of these receptors is a middle-aged man in good health and CMV-seronegative.

The V and J genes are TRBV7-6 and TRBJ2-7, with D perhaps TRBD1 (5 bases). The CDR3 is 15 residues long. The V gene's germline CDR1 is SGHVS and CDR2 FNYEAQ. V shed 1 base and J shed 0 bases, with 10 bases lying between them. The chain's CDR3 is CASSLEGQSSYEQYF. CDR3 DNA sequence: TGTGCCAGCAGCTTAGAGGGGCAGAGCTCCTACGAGCAGTACTTC.

This chain uses TRBV27 with TRBJ2-1, with 14 bases aligning to TRBD2. The CDR3 totals 16 residues. Germline V CDR1 and CDR2: MNHEY, SMNVEV (reference sequence). Unmatched junction bases numbered 7, after V lost 5 bases and J lost 7 bases. CDR3 DNA sequence: TGTGCCAGCAGTCCCAGACTAGCGGGAGGGCCTAATGAGCAGTTCTTC. As protein: CASSPRLAGGPNEQFF.

With respect to this clone: One junction end disagrees with the germline gene, perhaps due to a read error. The chain has TRBV5-6 and TRBJ2-3, with 9 nucleotides matching TRBD2. CDR1 and CDR2 from the germline V gene are SGHDT and YYEEEE. This CDR3 comprises 16 residues. CDR3 loop: CASSLDGTSLTDTQYF. CDR3 bases: TGTGCCAGCAGTTTGGATGGGACTAGCCTCACAGATACGCAGTATTTT.

The chain couples TRBV30 to TRBJ1-5, with TRBD1 as a possible D gene (5 bases). The CDR3 sequence is 14 residues long. V lost 2 bases, J lost 0 bases, and 8 bases lay in between. From germline, CDR1 is GTSNPN and CDR2 SVGIG (reference sequence). DNA of the CDR3: TGTGCCTGGAGTTGGACACGTAGCAATCAGCCCCAGCATTTT. Encoded protein: CAWSWTRSNQPQHF.

This clone appeared many times. The genes are TRBV7-9 and TRBJ1-1; no definite D call. Trimming removed 1 base at V and 4 bases at J, with 10 bases between. Germline V lookup: CDR1 SEHNR, CDR2 FQNEAQ (reference sequence). The CDR3 runs 14 residues. This CDR3 reads CASSLVGSGTEAFF. The CDR3 nucleotides read TGTGCCAGCAGCTTAGTAGGTTCGGGCACTGAAGCTTTCTTT.

CDR3 bases: TGTGCCAGCAGTGTAACTAGCGGGGGATCCACAGATACGCAGTATTTT. Translation: CASSVTSGGSTDTQYF. V gene TRBV6-1 combines with J gene TRBJ2-3; 11 bases agree with TRBD2. Germline lookup yields CDR1 MNHNS and CDR2 SASEGT. This CDR3 contains 16 residues. V gave up 4 bases and J gave up 2 bases; unmatched junction bases: 5.

This clone has a handful of counts. The rearrangement uses TRBV14 and TRBJ2-3, with D possibly being TRBD2 (7 bases). CDR1 and CDR2 (germline): SGHDN, FVKESK. This CDR3 has 21 amino acids. The V end lost 0 bases, the J end lost 6 bases, and 31 bases lay between the germline ends. The CDR3 here is CASSQDSINLWRGRQRDTQYF. CDR3 bases: TGTGCCAGCAGCCAAGATAGCATTAACCTCTGGCGGGGGCGGCAGCGGGATACGCAGTATTTT. Together with reference TRBV14 and TRBJ2-3, the CDR3 gives the full variable domain: EAGVTQFPSHSVIEKGQTVTLRCDPISGHDNLYWYRRVMGKEIKFLLHFVKESKQDESGMPNNRFLAERTGGTYSTLKVQPAELEDSGVYFCASSQDSINLWRGRQRDTQYFGPGTRLTVL.

The chain combines TRBV27 with TRBJ2-1, with 13 bases lining up with TRBD2. The CDR3 runs 15 residues. Germline V lookup: CDR1 MNHEY, CDR2 SMNVEV (reference sequence). V gave up 7 bases and J gave up 4 bases; unmatched junction bases: 4. The chain's CDR3 is CASKILAGGYNEQFF. CDR3 bases: TGTGCCAGCAAAATACTAGCGGGAGGGTACAATGAGCAGTTCTTC.

The table lists this clone with a count of one. V usage is TRBV7-3 and J usage is TRBJ2-2, with D unresolved. Germline V CDR1 and CDR2: SGHTA, FQGTGA. V was shortened by 0 bases and J by 3 bases, with 5 bases between the two germline ends. The CDR3 runs to 14 residues. CDR3 DNA: TGTGCCAGCAGCTTAACTACTTACACCGGGGAGCTGTTTTTT. Protein sequence: CASSLTTYTGELFF.

The genes are TRBV4-1 and TRBJ2-1, with D possibly TRBD2 on 6 matching bases. This CDR3 spans 16 amino acids. Germline assignment: CDR1 MGHRA and CDR2 YSYEKL. Deletions cut 0 bases from V and 1 base from J, with 10 bases between. CDR3: CASSQDPGRSYNEQFF. The CDR3 region has the DNA TGCGCCAGCAGCCAAGATCCCGGGAGATCCTACAATGAGCAGTTCTTC.

The chain links TRBV21-1 to TRBJ2-7; the D call of TRBD2 is as the table states it, not checked on the DNA. TRBV21-1 is a pseudogene locus. The length of the CDR3 is 17 residues. In DNA, the CDR3 is TGTGCCAGCAGCACGGCGGGTTGGCGGGAGGGCCTTTACGAGCAGTACTTC. Its protein product is CASSTAGWREGLYEQYF.

This clone was seen only a few times. The J gene is TRBJ2-2, the V gene TRBV21-1; TRBD2, the table's D call, was not compared with the DNA. TRBV21-1 constitutes a pseudogene. This CDR3 contains 15 residues. CDR3 protein: CASSKRGGGTGELFF. CDR3 in DNA: TGTGCCAGCAGCAAAAGGGGGGGTGGCACCGGGGAGCTGTTTTTT.

This chain connects TRBV28 to TRBJ2-2; TRBD1 aligns across 9 bases. Trimming removed 6 bases from V and 4 bases from J; junction bases left unmatched: 6. The CDR3 covers 15 residues. Germline assignment: CDR1 MDHEN and CDR2 SYDVKM. The CDR3 sequence: CASSLDRGGTGELFF. CDR3 nucleotides: TGTGCCAGCAGCCTGGACAGGGGTGGCACCGGGGAGCTGTTTTTT.

A single count supports this clone. The V gene is TRBV11-2, the J gene TRBJ2-1; D gene unclear. V was cut by 5 bases and J by 0 bases, with 5 bases left in between. The V gene's germline CDR1 is SGHAT and CDR2 FQNNGV. This CDR3 has 13 amino acids. The CDR3: CASSSSSYNEQFF. The CDR3 coding sequence is TGTGCCAGCAGCAGTAGCTCCTACAATGAGCAGTTCTTC.

This clone was seen at least ten times. This chain connects TRBV6-1 to TRBJ2-1; 9 bases agree with TRBD2. This CDR3 is 15 amino acids long. Germline assignment: CDR1 MNHNS and CDR2 SASEGT. The J segment lost 7 bases and the V segment lost 2 bases, leaving 6 bases of the junction unmatched. The CDR3 loop reads CASSERLAEGNEQFF. CDR3 DNA sequence: TGTGCCAGCAGTGAACGACTAGCGGAGGGAAATGAGCAGTTCTTC.

The gene calls are TRBV2 and TRBJ2-3, with 8 bases that match TRBD1. J lost 1 base, V lost 7 bases, and 1 base had no gene match. This CDR3 has 13 residues. CDR1 SNHLY and CDR2 FYNNEI come from the germline V gene. Here the CDR3 reads CASTGQGTDTQYF. CDR3 bases: TGTGCCAGCACGGGACAGGGCACAGATACGCAGTATTTT.

The rearrangement joins TRBV9 to TRBJ1-1; tentative D call: TRBD1 (5 bases). Trimming pared 3 bases from V and 12 bases from J, leaving 18 bases between. Germline CDR1 reads SGDLS; CDR2 reads YYNGEE. The CDR3 consists of 13 residues. CDR3: CASSAGGPAEPFF. CDR3 DNA: TGTGCCAGCAGCGCCGGGGGACCGGCTGAGCCTTTCTTT.

This sequence joins TRBV6-5 and TRBJ1-5; D is undetermined. Per germline, CDR1 MNHEY and CDR2 SVGAGI. Trimming stripped 3 bases from V and 3 bases from J, with 6 bases between. CDR3 size: 13 residues. Here the CDR3 reads CASSYSVNQPQHF. The CDR3, as DNA: TGTGCCAGCAGTTATTCTGTCAATCAGCCCCAGCATTTT.

This clone was picked up a small number of times. The rearrangement joins TRBV19 to TRBJ2-5; a possible D gene is TRBD2 (6 bases). This CDR3 has 15 amino acids. Germline loops: CDR1 LNHDA, CDR2 SQIVND (reference sequence). V lost 4 bases and J lost 5, with 17 bases in between. DNA of the CDR3: TGTGCCAGTAGTACAGGAGGGCGGGGTGGTGAGACCCAGTACTTC. This translates into CASSTGGRGGETQYF.

This clone was recorded once. J is TRBJ2-3 and V is TRBV10-1; D call uncertain. Germline-derived CDR1 and CDR2 are WNHNN and SYGVQD (reference sequence). Trimming stripped 2 bases from V and 2 bases from J, with 14 bases between. This CDR3 is 16 amino acids long. In DNA form, the CDR3 reads TGCGCCAGCAGTGAGCCTGGCCAGTCGAACACAGATACGCAGTATTTT. Amino acids: CASSEPGQSNTDTQYF.

This clone is judged medium-sized (0.01 to 0.1%). The chain links TRBV7-9 to TRBJ1-5; possibly TRBD1 for D (5 bases). This CDR3 has 14 residues. Per the germline V gene, CDR1 is SEHNR and CDR2 is FQNEAQ (reference sequence). Trimming removed 1 base from V and 6 bases from J, with 10 bases in between. CDR3 sequence: CASSLDAGFQPQHF. CDR3 nucleotide sequence: TGTGCCAGCAGCTTAGATGCAGGGTTTCAGCCCCAGCATTTT.

This clone was observed a single time. V gene TRBV5-1 combines with J gene TRBJ2-4; possible D gene TRBD2, 7 bases. V gave up 4 bases and J gave up 8 bases, with 13 bases separating them. Per the germline V gene, CDR1 is SGHRS and CDR2 is YFSETQ. The CDR3 consists of 13 residues. The CDR3: CASSQGRGDIQYF. CDR3 sequence (DNA): TGCGCCAGCAGCCAGGGGAGGGGCGACATTCAGTACTTC. Combining the CDR3 with reference TRBV5-1 and TRBJ2-4 gives the whole variable domain KAGVTQTPRYLIKTRGQQVTLSCSPISGHRSVSWYQQTPGQGLQFLFEYFSETQRNKGNFPGRFSGRQFSNSRSEMNVSTLELGDSALYLCASSQGRGDIQYFGAGTRLSVL.

The chain carries TRBV15 and TRBJ1-3; D is unclear. From germline, CDR1 is LNHNV and CDR2 YYDKDF (reference sequence). This CDR3 region has 14 residues. Between the trimmed V and J ends, which lost 1 base and 3 bases, there was a span of 7 bases. This CDR3 reads CATSRAYVGNTIYF. The DNA of the CDR3 is TGTGCCACCAGCAGAGCCTATGTTGGAAACACCATATATTTT. Looking up the rest from reference TRBV15 and TRBJ1-3 gives the full variable domain: DAMVIQNPRYQVTQFGKPVTLSCSQTLNHNVMYWYQQKSSQAPKLLFHYYDKDFNNEADTPDNFQSRRPNTSFCFLDIRSPGLGDTAMYLCATSRAYVGNTIYFGEGSWLTVV.

The V gene is TRBV2, the J gene TRBJ2-5, with TRBD2 matching over 10 bases. In germline, CDR1 is SNHLY, CDR2 FYNNEI. Trimming took 4 bases from V and 5 from J; bases not matched to a gene: 4. This CDR3 spans 14 amino acids. The CDR3 bases are TGTGCCAGCAGTGGGACTAGCGGTGGGGAGACCCAGTACTTC. This encodes CASSGTSGGETQYF.

V is TRBV12-5 and J is TRBJ2-2; D call uncertain. CDR3 length equals 13 residues. Trimming cost V 6 bases and J 2 bases, with 7 bases left between them. Germline V lookup: CDR1 LGHNT, CDR2 FRNRAP. This chain's CDR3 is CASGQSNTGELFF. The CDR3 DNA reads as TGTGCTAGTGGACAGTCAAACACCGGGGAGCTGTTTTTT. The complete variable domain, with remaining parts taken from reference TRBV12-5 and TRBJ2-2, reads DARVTQTPRHKVTEMGQEVTMRCQPILGHNTVFWYRQTMMQGLELLAYFRNRAPLDDSGMPKDRFSAEMPDATLATLKIQPSEPRDSAVYFCASGQSNTGELFFGEGSRLTVL.

The V call is TRBV10-3, the J call TRBJ2-3; 8 nucleotides line up with TRBD1. This CDR3 region has 15 residues. In germline, CDR1 is ENHRY, CDR2 SYGVKD. V trimming: 4 bases; J trimming: 2 bases; junction bases outside the gene matches: 5. The CDR3 loop reads CAISGTGTNTDTQYF. The CDR3, as DNA: TGTGCCATCAGTGGGACAGGGACCAACACAGATACGCAGTATTTT.

J is TRBJ1-4 and V is TRBV18, with D maybe TRBD1 (5 bases). Germline-derived CDR1 and CDR2 are KGHSH and LQKENI. CDR3 length: 15 amino acids. V lost 5 bases, J lost 8 bases, and 18 bases lay in between. The CDR3 bases are TGTGCCAGCTCAACTTATGAGACAGCACCCGAAAAACTGTTTTTT. Translating it yields CASSTYETAPEKLFF. Full variable domain (remainder filled in from reference TRBV18 and TRBJ1-4): NAGVMQNPRHLVRRRGQEARLRCSPMKGHSHVYWYRQLPEEGLKFMVYLQKENIIDESGMPKERFSAEFPKEGPSILRIQQVVRGDSAAYFCASSTYETAPEKLFFGSGTQLSVL.

The chain is built from TRBV28 and TRBJ1-1; 9 bases are shared with TRBD1. The CDR3 consists of 14 residues. Germline-derived CDR1 and CDR2 are MDHEN and SYDVKM. The junction had 2 bases not matched to a gene; V was cut back by 5 bases and J by 1 base. CDR3 DNA sequence: TGTGCCAGCAGTCAGGGACAGGGGAACACTGAAGCTTTCTTT. Translating it yields CASSQGQGNTEAFF.

J is TRBJ1-5 and V is TRBV20-1; no clear D gene. Per germline, CDR1 DFQATT and CDR2 SNEGSKA (reference sequence). Trimming took off 1 base at V and 7 bases at J, with 5 bases between the two ends. CDR3 length: 11 residues. CDR3 protein: CSARVGQPQHF. The CDR3 nucleotides are TGCAGTGCTAGAGTTGGCCAGCCCCAGCATTTT.